This entry lists 28 T cell receptor beta chains sequenced from one sample in a study of blood T cell repertoires in COVID-19 (dated by TCRdb to the early 2020s). The library was built by means of the immunoSEQ multiplex PCR assay. TCRdb obtained this table from immuneACCESS and retained in-frame rearrangements with V and J assigned. These tables miss some clones; where compared with another copy, unresolved V genes account for less than half of the shortfall, and the remainder is unexplained. The sample contains 200,000 to 300,000 clones, under 90% of them found a single time. The ten largest clones represent 4% to 5% of the sample. Sequencing was done on a sample of peripheral blood. These TCRs come from a man between 60 and 75 years old with acute or convalescent COVID-19.

The chain combines TRBV19 with TRBJ2-1; 8 nucleotides match TRBD2. Trimming removed 6 bases from V and 2 bases from J; junction bases left unmatched: 9. The germline gives CDR1 LNHDA, CDR2 SQIVND (reference sequence). The CDR3 totals 16 residues. The CDR3 protein is CASSALFSGAYNEQFF. For the CDR3, the DNA is TGTGCCAGTAGCGCGTTGTTTAGCGGGGCCTACAATGAGCAGTTCTTC.

The J gene is TRBJ2-5, the V gene TRBV9; 11 nucleotides agree with TRBD2. The length of the CDR3 is 17 residues. CDR1 SGDLS and CDR2 YYNGEE come from the germline V gene. The V segment lost 2 bases and the J segment 4 bases; nucleotides outside the gene matches: 10. CDR3 coding DNA: TGTGCCAGCAGCGTCTCTTTAGCGGGAGGGCCCGGAGAGACCCAGTACTTC. Amino acid sequence: CASSVSLAGGPGETQYF.

The chain has TRBV6-6 and TRBJ2-3; D unresolved. Germline CDR1 and CDR2: MNHNY and SVGAGI (reference sequence). This CDR3 region has 11 residues. Trimming stripped 8 bases from V and 6 bases from J, with 9 bases between. The CDR3 nucleotides read TGTGCCAGCGCTAGGCCGGATACGCAGTATTTT. Protein product: CASARPDTQYF.

This rearrangement joins TRBV10-1 to TRBJ1-1; D is ambiguous. Germline values: CDR1 WNHNN, CDR2 SYGVQD (reference sequence). This CDR3 spans 13 amino acids. Trimming pared 2 bases from V and 4 bases from J, leaving 8 bases between. The CDR3 DNA follows: TGCGCCAGCAGTGAGAATGCGGGCACTGAAGCTTTCTTT. This codes for CASSENAGTEAFF.

The chain links TRBV6-8 to TRBJ2-7; D might be TRBD2 (7 bases). The V gene's germline CDR1 is MNHGY and CDR2 SAAAGT. This CDR3 region has 20 residues. V was clipped by 4 bases and J by 7 bases, with 35 bases between them. DNA for the CDR3: TGTGCCAGCAGTTGCTCTGATGGACTAGTGAGGGGGGACTTCCTACGAGAGCAGTACTTC. Its protein is CASSCSDGLVRGDFLREQYF.

The rearrangement joins TRBV5-1 to TRBJ2-2; 8 positions agree with TRBD1. The V gene's germline CDR1 is SGHRS and CDR2 YFSETQ. V lost 1 base, J lost 4 bases, and 3 bases stayed unmatched. The CDR3 is 15 residues long. The CDR3: CASSLQGAGTGELFF. The DNA for the CDR3 is TGCGCCAGCAGCTTGCAGGGGGCGGGCACCGGGGAGCTGTTTTTT.

This clone was detected once. The chain links TRBV7-2 to TRBJ2-5; D unclear. Per germline, CDR1 SGHTA and CDR2 FQGNSA. The CDR3 has 12 residues. The V and J ends lost 0 bases and 5 bases respectively, with 4 bases between them. In DNA, the CDR3 is TGTGCCAGCAGCTTAGCGCAGGAGACCCAGTACTTC. Its translation: CASSLAQETQYF.

The rearrangement joins TRBV3-1 (or the pseudogene TRBV3-2) to TRBJ2-5, with 14 bases that match TRBD2. The CDR3 length is 17 residues. The germline CDR1 and CDR2 sequences are LGHDT and YNNKEL (reference sequence). V lost 4 bases and J lost 1; bases outside the gene matches: 5. The CDR3 sequence is CASSRRTSGRSQETQYF. The DNA of the CDR3 is TGTGCCAGCAGCCGGAGGACTAGCGGGAGGTCCCAAGAGACCCAGTACTTC.

The chain recombines TRBV19 with TRBJ2-2, with 9 bases that match TRBD2. V lost 2 bases, J lost 4 bases, and 8 bases stayed unmatched. The CDR3 covers 17 residues. Germline CDR1 is LNHDA and CDR2 is SQIVND (reference sequence). CDR3 amino acids: CASSIYRGRATTGELFF. The CDR3 DNA follows: TGTGCCAGTAGTATATATCGCGGGAGGGCCACCACCGGGGAGCTGTTTTTT.

The chain links TRBV7-8 to TRBJ2-2; 9 bases fit TRBD1. CDR3 length equals 16 residues. V lost 0 bases and J lost 6; bases outside the gene matches: 5. CDR1 SGHVS and CDR2 FQNEAQ come from the germline V gene. The chain's CDR3 is CASSLAIQGAPGELFF. As DNA, the CDR3 is TGTGCCAGCAGCTTAGCGATACAGGGGGCCCCCGGGGAGCTGTTTTTT. Combining the CDR3 with reference TRBV7-8 and TRBJ2-2 gives the whole variable domain GAGVSQSPRYKVAKRGQDVALRCDPISGHVSLFWYQQALGQGPEFLTYFQNEAQLDKSGLPSDRFFAERPEGSVSTLKIQRTQQEDSAVYLCASSLAIQGAPGELFFGEGSRLTVL.

The chain combines TRBV2 with TRBJ1-6; D possibly corresponds to TRBD1 (5 bases). V shed 2 bases and J shed 6 bases, with 11 bases lying between them. Germline assignment: CDR1 SNHLY and CDR2 FYNNEI. This CDR3 is built from 15 residues. CDR3 residues: CASSENLGGNSPLHF. In DNA form, the CDR3 reads TGTGCCAGCAGTGAAAACCTGGGGGGTAATTCACCCCTCCACTTT.

The chain combines TRBV6-5 with TRBJ2-5; a possible D gene is TRBD1 (7 bases). Between the trimmed V and J ends, which lost 2 bases and 1 base, there was a span of 11 bases. CDR3 size: 15 residues. The germline CDR1 and CDR2 sequences are MNHEY and SVGAGI. CDR3 region: CASSYHQGGQETQYF. CDR3 nucleotide sequence: TGTGCCAGCAGTTACCACCAGGGGGGCCAAGAGACCCAGTACTTC.

The chain is built from TRBV19 and TRBJ1-2; D unclear. Germline V CDR1 and CDR2: LNHDA, SQIVND (reference sequence). This CDR3 region has 14 residues. V dropped 2 bases and J dropped 4 bases, with 11 bases sitting between them. CDR3 loop: CASSIIGILYGYTF. CDR3 DNA: TGTGCCAGTAGTATAATCGGGATTCTCTATGGCTACACCTTC. Filled out from reference TRBV19 and TRBJ1-2, the complete variable domain reads DGGITQSPKYLFRKEGQNVTLSCEQNLNHDAMYWYRQDPGQGLRLIYYSQIVNDFQKGDIAEGYSVSREKKESFPLTVTSAQKNPTAFYLCASSIIGILYGYTFGSGTRLTVV.

This clone is a singleton in its sample. V gene TRBV4-1 combines with J gene TRBJ2-3; D might be TRBD2 (5 bases). The germline CDR1 and CDR2 sequences are MGHRA and YSYEKL. CDR3 length: 18 residues. Trimming shortened V by 4 bases and J by 1 base, and 21 bases separated the two germline ends. CDR3 sequence reads: CASSPFAGRSAGTDTQYF. DNA of the CDR3: TGCGCCAGCAGCCCCTTCGCGGGTCGGTCGGCTGGCACAGATACGCAGTATTTT.

The genes are TRBV6-5 and TRBJ2-5, with D perhaps matching TRBD1 (6 bases). Trimming pared 5 bases from V and 3 bases from J, leaving 13 bases between. The CDR3 is 14 amino acids. CDR1 is MNHEY, CDR2 SVGAGI, per germline. The CDR3 reads CASSLTGQKETQYF. The DNA of the CDR3 is TGTGCCAGCAGTCTCACCGGACAGAAAGAGACCCAGTACTTC.

The chain links TRBV3-1 (or the pseudogene TRBV3-2) to TRBJ2-2; the D is unclear. CDR3 length: 13 amino acids. Germline V CDR1 and CDR2: LGHDT, YNNKEL (reference sequence). V lost 1 base and J 4 bases, leaving 4 bases between the germline ends. The CDR3 spells CASSQGSTGELFF. The CDR3, as DNA: TGTGCCAGCAGCCAAGGGAGCACCGGGGAGCTGTTTTTT.

This clone was observed a single time. V and J are TRBV27 and TRBJ2-1; a weak D match, TRBD2 (6 bases). There are 15 residues in the CDR3. V gave up 5 bases and J gave up 8 bases, with 19 bases separating them. The germline CDR1 and CDR2 sequences are MNHEY and SMNVEV (reference sequence). Here the CDR3 reads CASSPIVIGGDEQFF. The CDR3 nucleotides are TGTGCCAGCAGTCCGATAGTGATAGGAGGGGATGAGCAGTTCTTC.

V is TRBV14 and J is TRBJ2-6; 7 positions match TRBD1. With 3 bases clipped from V and 4 bases from J, the junction kept 6 bases outside the gene matches. The CDR3 consists of 16 residues. Germline V gene sequence: CDR1 SGHDN, CDR2 FVKESK. The CDR3 region has the DNA TGTGCCAGCAGCCAGATTACAGGGGTCGGGGCCAACGTCCTGACTTTC. Its protein is CASSQITGVGANVLTF.

The V call is TRBV5-1, the J call TRBJ2-3; TRBD2 aligns across 7 bases. Germline-derived CDR1 and CDR2 are SGHRS and YFSETQ. Losses at the gene ends were 4 bases for V and 7 bases for J; bases not matched to a gene: 15. The CDR3 has 16 residues. This chain's CDR3 is CASSPLGGEGTHTQYF. CDR3 nucleotides: TGCGCCAGCAGCCCCCTGGGGGGGGAAGGGACTCATACGCAGTATTTT.

The rearrangement joins TRBV28 to TRBJ1-1, with D maybe TRBD1 (6 bases). V was pared by 5 bases and J by 6 bases, with 13 bases between. This CDR3 is built from 13 residues. CDR1 is MDHEN and CDR2 is SYDVKM in the germline V gene. The CDR3 sequence: CASSATGFAEAFF. The CDR3 DNA reads as TGTGCCAGCAGTGCAACAGGGTTCGCTGAAGCTTTCTTT.

This CDR3 reads CASTRPGAPYEQYF. For the CDR3, the DNA is TGTGCCAGCACCCGGCCAGGGGCCCCCTACGAGCAGTACTTC. The V call is TRBV7-2, the J call TRBJ2-7, with D possibly TRBD1 on 6 matching bases. This CDR3 is built from 14 residues. V was pared by 7 bases and J by 2 bases, with 15 bases between. From germline, CDR1 is SGHTA and CDR2 FQGNSA.

This clone has more than one count but fewer than ten. V and J are TRBV6-5 and TRBJ1-2; TRBD1 might be the D (5 bases). From germline, CDR1 is MNHEY and CDR2 SVGAGI. Trimming took 2 bases from V and 7 from J, leaving 11 bases between them. CDR3 size: 13 residues. The CDR3 loop reads CASSYRGSIGYTF. The DNA for the CDR3 is TGTGCCAGCAGTTACAGGGGATCTATTGGCTACACCTTC.

The rearrangement uses TRBV19 and TRBJ1-2; possible D gene TRBD1, 5 bases. Trimming removed 5 bases at V and 7 bases at J, with 8 bases between. This CDR3 comprises 11 residues. Looked up from germline, CDR1 is LNHDA and CDR2 is SQIVND (reference sequence). The CDR3 region has the DNA TGTGCCAGTAGTGACGGGGGTGGCTACACCTTC. Translation gives CASSDGGGYTF. The full variable domain, rest sourced from reference TRBV19 and TRBJ1-2, is DGGITQSPKYLFRKEGQNVTLSCEQNLNHDAMYWYRQDPGQGLRLIYYSQIVNDFQKGDIAEGYSVSREKKESFPLTVTSAQKNPTAFYLCASSDGGGYTFGSGTRLTVV.

V gene TRBV7-2 combines with J gene TRBJ2-1; D not resolved. The CDR3 spans 15 residues. In germline, CDR1 is SGHTA, CDR2 FQGNSA. With 5 bases removed from V and 3 bases from J, the gap between germline ends came to 14 bases. Here the CDR3 reads CASSKIPAGYNEQFF. The CDR3 coding sequence is TGTGCCAGCAGCAAAATACCTGCCGGCTACAATGAGCAGTTCTTC.

V is TRBV18 and J is TRBJ2-7; TRBD1 might be the D (5 bases). The V end was cut by 5 bases, the J end by 6 bases, with 11 bases between. CDR1 and CDR2 from the germline V gene are KGHSH and LQKENI. This CDR3 spans 12 amino acids. The CDR3 nucleotides are TGTGCCAGCTCATCTCAGGGTGGCGAGCAGTACTTC. It is translated as CASSSQGGEQYF. The whole variable domain, remainder taken from reference TRBV18 and TRBJ2-7, is NAGVMQNPRHLVRRRGQEARLRCSPMKGHSHVYWYRQLPEEGLKFMVYLQKENIIDESGMPKERFSAEFPKEGPSILRIQQVVRGDSAAYFCASSSQGGEQYFGPGTRLTVT.

To note about this clone: A read error may account for a junction end that differs from germline. The chain has TRBV7-7 and TRBJ2-1; perhaps TRBD1 as D (5 bases). Germline CDR1 reads SSHAT; CDR2 reads FNYEAQ (reference sequence). The length of the CDR3 is 16 residues. Here the CDR3 reads CASSSGFLGSYNEQFF. In nucleotides, the CDR3 is TGTGCTAGCAGTTCAGGGTTCTTAGGTTCCTACAATGAGCAGTTCTTC.

The rearrangement links TRBV7-8 to TRBJ2-7; D possibly corresponds to TRBD1 (7 bases). CDR1 SGHVS and CDR2 FQNEAQ come from the germline V gene. Trimming removed 1 base from V and 3 bases from J, with 19 bases in between. This CDR3 region has 17 residues. For the CDR3, the DNA is TGTGCCAGCAGCTTAGGGCAGGGGGGAAAGACCAGCTACGAGCAGTACTTC. Its translation: CASSLGQGGKTSYEQYF.

The J gene is TRBJ2-1, the V gene TRBV5-1; the match to TRBD1 covers 7 bases. Per germline, CDR1 SGHRS and CDR2 YFSETQ. With 6 bases clipped from V and 4 bases from J, the junction kept 4 bases outside the gene matches. The CDR3 is 13 amino acids. CDR3: CASMLTGYNEQFF. As DNA, the CDR3 is TGCGCCAGCATGCTGACAGGGTACAATGAGCAGTTCTTC.